One sample yielded the 31 T cell receptor beta chains listed below, sequenced in a study of shared clonotypes between healthy human individuals (dated by TCRdb to the early 2020s). Library prep was done by the immunoSEQ multiplex PCR assay. TCRdb carries this immuneACCESS record with in-frame sequences only. Its versions omit some clonotypes, under half of them owing to an unresolved V gene in the studies checked, with the rest unexplained. Here the sample has under 2.5 million clones; less than 95% occur a single time. About 0.36% of the sample lies in the top ten. Sample: naive CD4+ T cells from PBMCs. The cell subset or site label for this specimen denotes: CD45RA+ positively selected. The receptor source for this set is a man aged 18-30 years in good health. Some clones in this sample may be carry-over from other donors' samples.

The chain joins TRBV23-1 to TRBJ1-5, with D unclear. TRBV23-1 is an ORF; its function is uncertain. V shed 2 bases and J shed 9 bases, with 11 bases lying between them. This CDR3 is built from 13 residues. The CDR3 DNA follows: TGCGCCAGCAGTCAAGACCGGTTTGGGCCCCAGCATTTT. The encoded protein is CASSQDRFGPQHF.

This sequence joins TRBV16 and TRBJ2-5; D is uncertain. This CDR3 region has 14 residues. Trimming stripped 6 bases from V and 5 bases from J, with 16 bases between. Germline lookup yields CDR1 KGHSY and CDR2 FQNENV. CDR3 amino acids: CASSPPGRRETQYF. The CDR3, as DNA: TGTGCCAGCAGTCCCCCAGGTAGACGGGAGACCCAGTACTTC.

The chain carries TRBV5-1 and TRBJ2-1, with 12 bases identical to TRBD2. From germline, CDR1 is SGHRS and CDR2 YFSETQ. This CDR3 has 14 residues. V lost 7 bases to trimming and J lost 7 bases; unmatched junction nucleotides: 6. DNA for the CDR3: TGCGCCAGCGGGGTGACTAGCGGGAGTAATGAGCAGTTCTTC. It yields the protein CASGVTSGSNEQFF.

As for this clone: The same CDR3 also results from other DNA sequences found in this sample. This chain uses TRBV20-1 with TRBJ2-7; D is unclear. Germline V CDR1 and CDR2: DFQATT, SNEGSKA (reference sequence). This CDR3 contains 10 residues. V was trimmed by 6 bases and J by 3 bases, leaving 6 bases between them. The CDR3 DNA follows: TGCAGTGCAACTGACTACGAGCAGTACTTC. Translation gives CSATDYEQYF.

The chain carries TRBV14 and TRBJ2-1; 13 nucleotides match TRBD2. The CDR3 consists of 15 residues. The germline V gene encodes CDR1 SGHDN and CDR2 FVKESK. V gave up 4 bases and J gave up 8 bases; unmatched junction bases: 5. The DNA for the CDR3 is TGTGCCAGCAGCCGCGGGACTAGCGGGACCTATGAGCAGTTCTTC. This gives the protein CASSRGTSGTYEQFF.

The chain joins TRBV28 to TRBJ1-1, with TRBD1 matching 7 bases. The CDR3 runs to 15 residues. CDR1 and CDR2 from the germline V gene are MDHEN and SYDVKM. Trimming took 5 bases from V and 0 from J; bases not matched to a gene: 6. In DNA form, the CDR3 reads TGTGCCAGCAGTCAGATAGACAGGGTGAACACTGAAGCTTTCTTT. Translating it yields CASSQIDRVNTEAFF.

The chain has TRBV29-1 and TRBJ2-1; D unclear. The CDR3 consists of 13 residues. V gave up 4 bases and J gave up 7 bases, with 14 bases separating them. The germline V gene encodes CDR1 SQVTM and CDR2 ANQGSEA. CDR3 protein: CSVARRTRNEQFF. CDR3 sequence (DNA): TGCAGCGTTGCGCGGAGAACAAGGAATGAGCAGTTCTTC.

The rearrangement links TRBV2 to TRBJ1-5; a weak D match, TRBD1 (5 bases). The germline V and J ends were trimmed by 7 bases and 2 bases, with 12 bases remaining between them. The CDR3 extends over 14 amino acids. Germline V gives CDR1 SNHLY, CDR2 FYNNEI. As DNA, the CDR3 is TGTGCCAGCACGAGGGGTCTGGGCAATCAGCCCCAGCATTTT. Its translation is CASTRGLGNQPQHF.

This clone came up once. V and J are TRBV2 and TRBJ2-2, with D perhaps TRBD2 (6 bases). V was clipped by 4 bases and J by 4 bases, with 10 bases between them. This CDR3 contains 14 residues. The V gene's germline CDR1 is SNHLY and CDR2 FYNNEI. The chain's CDR3 is CASSGKEGTGELFF. The CDR3 bases are TGTGCCAGCAGTGGGAAGGAGGGCACCGGGGAGCTGTTTTTT.

The chain carries TRBV28 and TRBJ2-1; the match to TRBD1 covers 9 bases. The CDR3 is made up of 15 amino acids. With 6 bases clipped from V and 9 bases from J, the junction kept 12 bases outside the gene matches. Germline V gene sequence: CDR1 MDHEN, CDR2 SYDVKM. The CDR3, as DNA: TGTGCCAGCAGCCCCTCCGGGACAGGGCACGGTGAGCAGTTCTTC. As protein: CASSPSGTGHGEQFF.

The gene calls are TRBV18 and TRBJ1-3; 9 nucleotides match TRBD1. Germline loops: CDR1 KGHSH, CDR2 LQKENI. V was pared by 4 bases and J by 1 base, with 11 bases of the junction left unmatched. The CDR3 has 18 residues. CDR3 sequence reads: CASSLLTQGAISGNTIYF. DNA of the CDR3: TGTGCCAGCTCACTATTAACACAGGGGGCGATTTCTGGAAACACCATATATTTT.

In regard to this clone: Other DNA sequences within the sample encode an identical CDR3. This chain joins TRBV29-1 and TRBJ2-2, with no clear D. The V gene lost 7 bases and the J gene lost 5 bases, with 8 bases spanning the gap. In germline, CDR1 is SQVTM, CDR2 ANQGSEA. This CDR3 has 11 amino acids. The DNA of the CDR3 is TGCAGCGGGCAACATACCGGGGAGCTGTTTTTT. This codes for CSGQHTGELFF.

This chain connects TRBV11-2 to TRBJ2-2, with D unclear. Trimming shortened V by 3 bases and J by 2 bases, and 10 bases separated the two germline ends. Looked up from germline, CDR1 is SGHAT and CDR2 is FQNNGV. The CDR3 is 15 amino acids. CDR3 in amino acids: CASSLVLTNTGELFF. CDR3 coding DNA: TGTGCCAGCAGCTTGGTACTAACTAACACCGGGGAGCTGTTTTTT.

The chain carries TRBV18 and TRBJ1-1; 7 bases map to TRBD1. V trimming: 3 bases; J trimming: 3 bases; junction bases outside the gene matches: 7. Looked up from germline, CDR1 is KGHSH and CDR2 is LQKENI. The CDR3 contains 15 residues. For the CDR3, the DNA is TGTGCCAGCTCACCTTCGACAGGGTGGGACACTGAAGCTTTCTTT. It is translated as CASSPSTGWDTEAFF.

This clone was detected a few times. The chain combines TRBV5-1 with TRBJ2-2; D is uncertain. The CDR3 has 15 amino acids. Germline CDR1 reads SGHRS; CDR2 reads YFSETQ. V lost 2 bases and J lost 0, with 8 bases in between. The CDR3 nucleotides read TGCGCCAGCAGCTTAGAGACGGCGAACACCGGGGAGCTGTTTTTT. Residues: CASSLETANTGELFF.

The genes are TRBV19 and TRBJ2-7; 8 positions match TRBD1. CDR1 LNHDA and CDR2 SQIVND come from the germline V gene (reference sequence). V dropped 4 bases and J dropped 3; count of bases not matched to a gene: 8. The length of the CDR3 is 15 residues. This CDR3 is CASSSQDRAGYEQYF. CDR3 bases: TGTGCCAGTAGTAGCCAGGACAGGGCTGGCTACGAGCAGTACTTC.

About this clone itself: Other DNA sequences of this sample code for an identical CDR3. This CDR3 is CASSPGQGARTEAFF. CDR3 DNA sequence: TGTGCCAGCAGCCCTGGACAGGGGGCGCGCACTGAAGCTTTCTTT. This chain links TRBV5-4 with TRBJ1-1; TRBD1 matches at 11 bases. This CDR3 is built from 15 residues. CDR1 is SGHNT, CDR2 YYREEE, per germline (reference sequence). V shed 4 bases, J shed 4 bases, and the junction held 6 bases outside the gene matches.

This clone was seen just once. J is TRBJ1-5 and V is TRBV5-5; 10 bases align to TRBD1. From germline, CDR1 is SGHKS and CDR2 YYEKEE (reference sequence). The CDR3 is made up of 15 amino acids. Trimming took 5 bases from V and 9 from J; bases not matched to a gene: 11. This CDR3 is CASSSGQGRQGPQHF. The CDR3 nucleotides are TGTGCCAGCAGTTCGGGACAGGGGCGCCAAGGGCCCCAGCATTTT.

The rearrangement links TRBV5-1 to TRBJ2-7, with 13 bases fitting TRBD2. V lost 0 bases to trimming and J lost 5 bases; unmatched junction nucleotides: 5. The CDR3 sequence is 16 residues long. The germline V gene encodes CDR1 SGHRS and CDR2 YFSETQ. The CDR3 spells CASSLGLAGGIHEQYF. The CDR3, as DNA: TGCGCCAGCAGCTTGGGACTAGCGGGAGGTATCCACGAGCAGTACTTC.

The rearrangement links TRBV29-1 to TRBJ2-5; weak D call: TRBD1 (6 bases). Between the trimmed V and J ends, which lost 7 bases and 5 bases, there was a span of 17 bases. Germline CDR1 is SQVTM and CDR2 is ANQGSEA. This CDR3 has 13 amino acids. The CDR3 bases are TGCAGCGGTAAACAGGGATCCGTGGAGACCCAGTACTTC. Protein sequence: CSGKQGSVETQYF.

About this clone itself: Germline and junction disagree at one end, which may indicate a read error. The chain couples TRBV28 to TRBJ1-2; D is unresolved. The CDR3 is 12 amino acids. Germline lookup yields CDR1 MDHEN and CDR2 SYDVKM. The CDR3 here is CAGSLTNYGYTF. As DNA, the CDR3 is TGTGCCGGCAGTTTAACCAACTATGGCTACACCTTC.

V is TRBV19 and J is TRBJ2-5; a weak D match, TRBD1 (5 bases). The V end was cut by 3 bases, the J end by 0 bases, with 11 bases between. Germline CDR1 and CDR2: LNHDA and SQIVND (reference sequence). This CDR3 contains 15 residues. The CDR3 reads CASSMRQGNQETQYF. CDR3 bases: TGTGCCAGTAGTATGAGGCAGGGAAACCAAGAGACCCAGTACTTC. The full variable domain, its missing parts supplied by reference TRBV19 and TRBJ2-5, is DGGITQSPKYLFRKEGQNVTLSCEQNLNHDAMYWYRQDPGQGLRLIYYSQIVNDFQKGDIAEGYSVSREKKESFPLTVTSAQKNPTAFYLCASSMRQGNQETQYFGPGTRLLVL.

As to this clone: The sample has other DNA sequences that encode this CDR3 too. The V call is TRBV27, the J call TRBJ2-7; D not resolved. Deletions cut 3 bases from V and 1 base from J, with 10 bases between. The germline V gene encodes CDR1 MNHEY and CDR2 SMNVEV (reference sequence). This CDR3 has 14 residues. CDR3 in amino acids: CASSFSGSSYEQYF. The CDR3 DNA follows: TGTGCCAGCAGTTTTTCCGGGTCGTCCTACGAGCAGTACTTC.

With respect to this clone: Other DNA sequences in this specimen translate into the identical CDR3. The V and J genes are TRBV6-1 and TRBJ1-2; possibly TRBD1 for D (6 bases). V was shortened by 6 bases and J by 7 bases, with 15 bases between the two germline ends. The CDR3 has 13 residues. Germline loops: CDR1 MNHNS, CDR2 SASEGT. CDR3 sequence reads: CASSLLGGSGYTF. As DNA, the CDR3 is TGTGCCAGCAGCCTCCTAGGGGGAAGTGGCTACACCTTC.

The chain's CDR3 is CASNPQPTHYTEAFF. CDR3 DNA: TGTGCCAGTAATCCCCAGCCGACGCATTACACTGAAGCTTTCTTT. The rearrangement links TRBV19 to TRBJ1-1; D uncertain. The CDR3 spans 15 residues. Germline V gene lookup returns CDR1 LNHDA and CDR2 SQIVND (reference sequence). V lost 7 bases and J lost 3, with 18 bases in between.

This chain connects TRBV7-6 to TRBJ1-5; 9 bases fit TRBD1. The V and J ends lost 5 bases and 7 bases, in that order; junction bases with no gene match: 9. Germline CDR1 is SGHVS and CDR2 is FNYEAQ. The CDR3 has 15 residues. The CDR3 sequence is CASSGGQGREQPQHF. Written as DNA, the CDR3 is TGTGCCAGCAGCGGGGGACAGGGTCGGGAACAGCCCCAGCATTTT. Drawing the rest from reference TRBV7-6 and TRBJ1-5, the complete variable domain is GAGVSQSPRYKVTKRGQDVALRCDPISGHVSLYWYRQALGQGPEFLTYFNYEAQQDKSGLPNDRFSAERPEGSISTLTIQRTEQRDSAMYRCASSGGQGREQPQHFGDGTRLSIL.

V is TRBV30 and J is TRBJ1-1; 7 bases are shared with TRBD1. With V trimmed by 4 bases and J by 4 bases, 15 bases remained unmatched. Germline-derived CDR1 and CDR2 are GTSNPN and SVGIG (reference sequence). The CDR3 sequence is 16 residues long. The CDR3 DNA reads TGTGCCTGGAAACGGCACAGGGGCGATGGGCCCACTGAAGCTTTCTTT. It is translated as CAWKRHRGDGPTEAFF.

The chain is built from TRBV28 and TRBJ1-2; 7 bases agree with TRBD1. Germline V CDR1 and CDR2: MDHEN, SYDVKM. J was trimmed by 2 bases and V by 6 bases; bases with no gene match: 6. CDR3 length equals 14 residues. Here the CDR3 reads CASRIPGQNYGYTF. CDR3 coding DNA: TGTGCCAGCAGGATCCCGGGACAGAACTATGGCTACACCTTC.

Concerning this clone itself: The sample carries other DNA sequences with the same CDR3. This chain joins TRBV5-1 and TRBJ2-7, with TRBD2 matching over 16 bases. Germline V gene sequence: CDR1 SGHRS, CDR2 YFSETQ. The CDR3 length is 17 residues. After removal of 4 bases from V and 4 bases from J, the junction contained 8 bases not matched to a gene. The CDR3 DNA reads TGCGCCAGCAGCGGGGGACTAGCGGGAGGGCCCGCGTACGAGCAGTACTTC. It translates to CASSGGLAGGPAYEQYF.

This chain connects TRBV5-6 to TRBJ2-5; no definite D call. Trimming stripped 2 bases from V and 1 base from J, with 12 bases between. CDR1 is SGHDT and CDR2 is YYEEEE in the germline V gene. CDR3 size: 15 residues. The CDR3 sequence is CASSFGGWAQETQYF. As DNA, the CDR3 is TGTGCCAGCAGCTTCGGCGGATGGGCCCAAGAGACCCAGTACTTC.

This chain links TRBV27 with TRBJ2-7, with a weak D call TRBD2 (7 bases). Germline CDR1 reads MNHEY; CDR2 reads SMNVEV (reference sequence). The CDR3 totals 16 residues. Trimming took 2 bases from V and 7 from J, leaving 21 bases between them. CDR3 sequence reads: CASSLGIGGGGSEQYF. The DNA for the CDR3 is TGTGCCAGCAGTTTAGGGATTGGCGGGGGCGGGAGTGAGCAGTACTTC.